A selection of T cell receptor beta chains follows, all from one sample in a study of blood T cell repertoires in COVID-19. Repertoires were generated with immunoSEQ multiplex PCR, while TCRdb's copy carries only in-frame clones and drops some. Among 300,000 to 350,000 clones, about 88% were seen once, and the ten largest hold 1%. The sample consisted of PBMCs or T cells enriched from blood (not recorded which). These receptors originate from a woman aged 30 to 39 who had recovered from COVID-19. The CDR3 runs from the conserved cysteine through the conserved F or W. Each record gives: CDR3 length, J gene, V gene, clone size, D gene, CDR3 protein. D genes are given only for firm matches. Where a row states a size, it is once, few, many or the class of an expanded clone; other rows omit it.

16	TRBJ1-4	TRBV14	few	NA	CASSQDIDTKGEKLFF
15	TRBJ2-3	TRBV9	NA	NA	CASSVVWGGTDTQYF
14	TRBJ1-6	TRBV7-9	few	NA	CASSLMTGNSPLHF
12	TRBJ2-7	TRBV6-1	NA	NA	CASSVTGHEQYF
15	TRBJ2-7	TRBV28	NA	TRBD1	CASSRARGTSYEQYF
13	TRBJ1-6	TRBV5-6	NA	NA	CASSLEESSPLHF
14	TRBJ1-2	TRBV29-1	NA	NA	CSVEDPPGSYGYTF
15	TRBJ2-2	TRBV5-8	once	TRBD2	CASSQKGSGAGELFF
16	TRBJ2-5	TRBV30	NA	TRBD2	CAWSLLAGGTQETQYF
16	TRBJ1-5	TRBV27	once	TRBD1	CASSFGGRQGTQPQHF
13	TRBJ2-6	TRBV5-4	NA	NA	CASSLAGANVLTF
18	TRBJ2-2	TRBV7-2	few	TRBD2	CASSLRNLAGGNTGELFF
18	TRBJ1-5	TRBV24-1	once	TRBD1	CATSDFGYRNRGNQPQHF
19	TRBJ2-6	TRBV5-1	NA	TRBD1	CASSRPTGALDYGANVLTF
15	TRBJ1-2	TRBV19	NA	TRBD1	CASSPTTGGRYGYTF
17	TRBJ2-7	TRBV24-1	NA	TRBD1	CATRTDRGPTFLYEQYF
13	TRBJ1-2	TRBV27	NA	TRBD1	CASSGGTGRGYTF
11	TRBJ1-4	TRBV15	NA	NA	CATQGLGKLFF
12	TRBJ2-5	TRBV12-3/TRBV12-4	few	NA	CASSPGQETQYF
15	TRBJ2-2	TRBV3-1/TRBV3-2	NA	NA	CASSQRDTNTGELFF
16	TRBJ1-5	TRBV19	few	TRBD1	CASSDPGQGKNQPQHF
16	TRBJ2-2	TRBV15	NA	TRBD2	CATRSTSFGGTGELFF
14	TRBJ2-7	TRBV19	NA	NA	CASSPATTGTEQYF
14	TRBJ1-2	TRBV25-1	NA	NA	CASSLGPRGGGYTF
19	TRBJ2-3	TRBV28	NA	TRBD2	CASRGTSGGAKPEADTQYF
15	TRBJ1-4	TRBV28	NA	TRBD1	CASSADLGTEGKLFF
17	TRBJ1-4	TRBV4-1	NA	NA	CASSQGGRGHGNEKLFF
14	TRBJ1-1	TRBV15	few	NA	CATSRRPVNTEAFF
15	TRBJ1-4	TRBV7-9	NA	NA	CATRFGDATNEKLFF
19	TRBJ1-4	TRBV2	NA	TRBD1	CASSDSVGRGLVTNEKLFF
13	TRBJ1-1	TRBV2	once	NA	CASVRGLNTEAFF
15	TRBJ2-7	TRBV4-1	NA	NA	CASSQDPGHSYEQYF
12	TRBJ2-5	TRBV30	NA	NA	CAWSSTTETQYF
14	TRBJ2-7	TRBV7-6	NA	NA	CASSLQGGGYEQYF
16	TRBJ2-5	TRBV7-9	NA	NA	CASSLGGRGVSEHQYF
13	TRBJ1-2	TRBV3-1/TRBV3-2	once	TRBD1	CASSQPGGNGYTF
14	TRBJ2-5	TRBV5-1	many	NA	CASSRTGGRETQYF
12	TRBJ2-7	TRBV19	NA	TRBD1	CASSWDRYEQYF
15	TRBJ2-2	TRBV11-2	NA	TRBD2	CASSLRGANTGELFF
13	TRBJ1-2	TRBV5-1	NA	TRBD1	CASSSGTGSGYTF
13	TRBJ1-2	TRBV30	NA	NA	CAWSAQGSYGYTF
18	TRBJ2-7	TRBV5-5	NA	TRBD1	CASSLITGGPVSSYEQYF
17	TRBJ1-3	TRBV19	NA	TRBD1	CASSIEARGPSGNTIYF
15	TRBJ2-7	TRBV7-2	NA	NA	CASSLQGGSSYEQYF
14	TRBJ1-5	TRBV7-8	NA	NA	CASSLDRVSQPQHF
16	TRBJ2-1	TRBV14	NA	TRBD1	CASSHSTGGKANEQFF
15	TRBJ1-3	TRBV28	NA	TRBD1	CASSFRTGAGNTIYF
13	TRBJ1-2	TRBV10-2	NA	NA	CASSETVGGGYTF
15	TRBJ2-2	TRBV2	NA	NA	CASSRRGGNTGELFF
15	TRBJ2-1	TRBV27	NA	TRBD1	CASSLGAGGRGEQFF
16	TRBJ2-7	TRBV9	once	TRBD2	CASSVGLLAGEYEQYF
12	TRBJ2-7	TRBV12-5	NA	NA	CASATTGYEQYF